The next 8 T cell receptor beta chains were all read from a single sample in a study of blood T cell repertoires in COVID-19. Profiling relied on immunoSEQ multiplex PCR, and the TCRdb table lists in-frame clones only, not all of them. This table holds 200,000 or so clones, approximately 82% found once. The sequenced sample was peripheral blood. Receptors were obtained from a human donor in a cohort sampled during active COVID-19.

The chain couples TRBV3-1 (or the pseudogene TRBV3-2) to TRBJ2-7, with D maybe TRBD2 (6 bases). Trimming removed 0 bases from V and 6 bases from J, with 15 bases in between. Germline CDR1 is LGHDT and CDR2 is YNNKEL (reference sequence). The CDR3 has 15 residues. CDR3 nucleotide sequence: TGTGCCAGCAGCCAAGATTTCGCTCGCGGGGTCGAGCAGTACTTC. Its protein is CASSQDFARGVEQYF.

This rearrangement joins TRBV4-2 to TRBJ1-5; 9 bases align to TRBD1. This CDR3 comprises 15 residues. Germline V CDR1 and CDR2: LGHNA, YNFKEQ. Losses at the gene ends were 3 bases for V and 4 bases for J; bases not matched to a gene: 4. The CDR3 bases are TGTGCCAGCAGCCAGAGGACAGGGGTTAATCAGCCCCAGCATTTT. It encodes CASSQRTGVNQPQHF.

The chain combines TRBV19 with TRBJ2-5, with no clear D. CDR3 length equals 14 residues. Germline V gives CDR1 LNHDA, CDR2 SQIVND (reference sequence). Trimming stripped 5 bases from V and 5 bases from J, with 15 bases between. In nucleotides, the CDR3 is TGTGCCAGTAGTTCGCGAACCCTGCGGGAGACCCAGTACTTC. It specifies CASSSRTLRETQYF.

The genes are TRBV20-1 and TRBJ1-3; no firm D call. CDR3 size: 11 residues. The V gene lost 2 bases and the J gene lost 5 bases, with 4 bases spanning the gap. CDR1 is DFQATT, CDR2 SNEGSKA, per germline (reference sequence). CDR3 bases: TGCAGTGCTAGAAGCAGAAACACCATATATTTT. Protein: CSARSRNTIYF.

This chain links TRBV28 with TRBJ1-5; 7 bases align to TRBD1. CDR3 size: 14 residues. Trimming removed 6 bases from V and 3 bases from J; junction bases left unmatched: 5. The V gene's germline CDR1 is MDHEN and CDR2 SYDVKM. The CDR3 DNA is TGTGCCAGCAGGAAGGGACAGAACAATCAGCCCCAGCATTTT. The encoded protein is CASRKGQNNQPQHF.

V is TRBV3-1 (or the pseudogene TRBV3-2) and J is TRBJ1-5, with 7 bases identical to TRBD1. V trimming: 3 bases; J trimming: 6 bases; junction bases outside the gene matches: 5. CDR1 and CDR2 (germline): LGHDT, YNNKEL (reference sequence). CDR3 size: 14 residues. The CDR3 loop is CASSHGRGRQPQHF. The CDR3 DNA follows: TGTGCCAGCAGCCACGGTAGGGGGCGTCAGCCCCAGCATTTT.

The chain recombines TRBV7-9 with TRBJ2-1, with 7 bases lining up with TRBD2. There are 14 residues in the CDR3. Germline CDR1 reads SEHNR; CDR2 reads FQNEAQ (reference sequence). Trimming took 2 bases from V and 8 from J; bases not matched to a gene: 6. The CDR3, as DNA: TGTGCCAGCAGCTTAAGCGGGAAACCCGATGAGCAGTTCTTC. Translation gives CASSLSGKPDEQFF.

This clone was seen a few times. V and J are TRBV7-8 and TRBJ2-5; no definite D call. In germline, CDR1 is SGHVS, CDR2 FQNEAQ. V lost 1 base to trimming and J lost 2 bases, with 8 bases between them. CDR3 size: 14 residues. CDR3 in amino acids: CASSLGRQQETQYF. The CDR3 DNA reads TGTGCCAGCAGCTTAGGGCGGCAGCAAGAGACCCAGTACTTC.